Sequencing of this TCR beta chain was carried out in a study of T-cell reconstitution after alpha-beta-depleted transplantation in children. Study observations and caveats: Newly generated T cells supplied most T-cell counts and diversity one year post-transplant.

This clonotype appeared a few times. Its cognate antigen is unknown. Per germline, CDR1 SEHNR and CDR2 FQNEAQ (reference sequence). The germline V and J ends were trimmed by 3 bases and 0 bases, with 15 bases remaining between them. CDR3 size: 17 residues. Preparation of the TCRbeta library involved a method that used unique molecular identifiers. TCRdb reprocessed the PCR reads with MiXCR, giving one entry per CDR3 protein. Seen here are around 700,000 distinct CDR3 sequences, over 10% observed once, and the top ten hold roughly 0.84%. The V and J genes are TRBV7-9 and TRBJ2-1; D is perhaps TRBD2 (6 bases). The specimen was PBMCs, collected before TCRalphabeta/CD19-depleted stem cell transplant. This TCR was recovered from a girl aged 2-10 years with congenital amegakaryocytic thrombocytopenia, due to receive a stem cell transplant. CDR3 loop: CASSFEASASSYNEQFF. CDR3 DNA sequence: TGTGCCAGCAGCTTTGAGGCTAGCGCGAGCTCCTACAATGAGCAGTTCTTC.